Listed here are 22 T cell receptor beta chains from one sample, sequenced in a study of prognosis after radiotherapy for stage I lung cancer. Genomic DNA provided the template from which TCR beta CDR3 was amplified by two-round multiplex PCR. Primers were specific to each TRBV and TRBJ gene in first-round PCR. MiXCR was run by TCRdb on the multiplex PCR reads, yielding one entry per CDR3 protein. This sample has more than 7,500 distinct CDR3 sequences, with less than 70% found just once. The sequenced sample was PBMCs, obtained before or after stereotactic body radiation therapy (not recorded which). Receptor source: a donor over 45 with non-small cell lung cancer.

V is TRBV12-3 or TRBV12-4 and J is TRBJ2-7, with D tentatively TRBD1 or TRBD2 (5 bases each). There are 14 residues in the CDR3. Trimming took off 3 bases at V and 4 bases at J, with 13 bases between the two ends. For the CDR3, the DNA is TGTGCCAGCAGTTTGGGGCACTCGGGGTACGAGCAGTACTTC. It translates to CASSLGHSGYEQYF.

The J gene is TRBJ2-7, the V gene TRBV11-2; D unresolved. CDR3 size: 16 residues. V lost 1 base and J lost 4, with 17 bases in between. Germline CDR1 and CDR2: SGHAT and FQNNGV. The CDR3: CASSLGKYGRSYEQYF. The CDR3 nucleotides read TGTGCCAGCAGCTTAGGGAAATATGGACGATCGTACGAGCAGTACTTC.

V is TRBV20-1 and J is TRBJ2-5, with D maybe TRBD2 (7 bases). Germline V CDR1 and CDR2: DFQATT, SNEGSKA (reference sequence). V lost 3 bases and J lost 0, with 14 bases in between. CDR3 size: 15 residues. The CDR3 is CSASTGGPNQETQYF. The DNA for the CDR3 is TGCAGTGCTAGTACCGGGGGGCCAAACCAAGAGACCCAGTACTTC.

This CDR3 reads CASSLTGLDSPLHF. Here the CDR3 DNA reads TGTGCCAGTAGTTTGACAGGGCTTGATTCACCCCTCCACTTT. V usage is TRBV19 and J usage is TRBJ1-6; 7 nucleotides match TRBD1. This CDR3 has 14 residues. Germline values: CDR1 LNHDA, CDR2 SQIVND (reference sequence). The V segment lost 5 bases and the J segment 8 bases; nucleotides outside the gene matches: 6.

The rearrangement joins TRBV11-3 to TRBJ2-2; D remains ambiguous. CDR1 and CDR2 (germline): SGHNT, YENEEA. Trimming left V 1 base short and J 0 bases short, with 3 bases between. This CDR3 is 14 amino acids long. CDR3 nucleotide sequence: TGTGCCAGCAGCTTAGTTTCGAACACCGGGGAGCTGTTTTTT. Its translation is CASSLVSNTGELFF.

The table lists this clonotype with a count of one. A far larger clone is off by one base, so a read error is likely. The CDR3 nucleotides are TGTGCCATTACCCCGAGTGTCGGGGAGCTGTTTTTT. Residues: CAITPSVGELFF. The genes are TRBV6-9 and TRBJ2-2; D is unclear. The CDR3 has 12 residues. CDR1 MNHGY and CDR2 SVAAGI come from the germline V gene. Trimming took 10 bases from V and 7 from J, leaving 13 bases between them.

By sample fraction, this clonotype is medium-sized. The chain combines TRBV10-3 with TRBJ1-3; the D is unclear. This CDR3 comprises 16 residues. The V gene's germline CDR1 is ENHRY and CDR2 SYGVKD. V dropped 4 bases and J dropped 4 bases, with 17 bases sitting between them. The CDR3 is CAISGWESSSGNTIYF. CDR3 coding DNA: TGTGCCATCAGTGGATGGGAGTCGTCATCGGGAAACACCATATATTTT.

The rearrangement uses TRBV7-2 and TRBJ2-1; no clear D. The V gene lost 3 bases and the J gene lost 7 bases, with 19 bases spanning the gap. The germline V gene encodes CDR1 SGHTA and CDR2 FQGNSA. CDR3 size: 16 residues. In DNA, the CDR3 is TGTGCCAGCAGCTTGAGCTCCACCGAACGTGGGAATGAGCAGTTCTTC. As protein: CASSLSSTERGNEQFF.

This clonotype was detected many times. The chain combines TRBV14 with TRBJ2-6, with a weak D call TRBD2 (5 bases). Germline V gives CDR1 SGHDN, CDR2 FVKESK. The CDR3 is made up of 15 amino acids. Trimming took 1 base from V and 4 from J, leaving 8 bases between them. The CDR3 DNA reads TGTGCCAGCAGCCAAGTGGTAGCGGGGGCCAACGTCCTGACTTTC. Its protein product is CASSQVVAGANVLTF.

V is TRBV19 and J is TRBJ1-2; weak D call: TRBD1 (6 bases). CDR1 is LNHDA, CDR2 SQIVND, per germline (reference sequence). V shed 3 bases and J shed 2 bases, with 13 bases lying between them. The CDR3 loop spans 15 amino acids. The CDR3 DNA sequence: TGTGCCAGTAGTATTTCCGGGGGGCGAAACTATGGCTACACCTTC. Translation gives CASSISGGRNYGYTF.

The sample holds many counts of this clonotype. The chain carries TRBV9 and TRBJ1-3; 9 positions match TRBD1. The length of the CDR3 is 18 residues. The germline CDR1 and CDR2 sequences are SGDLS and YYNGEE. The junction had 11 bases not matched to a gene; V was cut back by 0 bases and J by 4 bases. The CDR3 spells CASSVAPVGQGGGNTIYF. CDR3 nucleotide sequence: TGTGCCAGCAGCGTAGCCCCCGTGGGACAGGGAGGAGGAAACACCATATATTTT.

On this clonotype: A far more abundant clone sits one base away, making this likely a read error. The chain employs TRBV7-9 and TRBJ2-7; D is undetermined. Germline CDR1 reads SEHNR; CDR2 reads FQNEAQ (reference sequence). Trimming shortened V by 2 bases and J by 2 bases, and 10 bases separated the two germline ends. The CDR3 length is 14 residues. The CDR3 is CASSLRHIPYEQYF. In nucleotides, the CDR3 is TGTGCCAGCAGCTTACGGCACATTCCCTACGAGCAGTACTTC.

The genes are TRBV11-2 and TRBJ2-2, with a tentative D call TRBD1 (5 bases). CDR1 and CDR2 from the germline V gene are SGHAT and FQNNGV. CDR3 length: 17 residues. Trimming stripped 1 base from V and 4 bases from J, with 16 bases between. The CDR3 region has the DNA TGTGCCAGCAGCTTAGCGTCTGTCAGGGCCCTCACCGGGGAGCTGTTTTTT. Protein: CASSLASVRALTGELFF.

The chain employs TRBV19 and TRBJ2-2, with no clear D. The V end lost 5 bases, the J end lost 6 bases, and 4 bases lay between the germline ends. This CDR3 region has 11 residues. Germline V gives CDR1 LNHDA, CDR2 SQIVND (reference sequence). The CDR3 spells CASSGSGELFF. Written as DNA, the CDR3 is TGTGCCAGTAGTGGCTCCGGGGAGCTGTTTTTT.

V is TRBV19 and J is TRBJ1-2, with 9 bases aligning to TRBD1. Per germline, CDR1 LNHDA and CDR2 SQIVND (reference sequence). The CDR3 is 14 amino acids. Losses at the gene ends were 7 bases for V and 2 bases for J; bases not matched to a gene: 5. The CDR3 DNA is TGTGCCAGTATCAAGGGACAGGGCAACTATGGCTACACCTTC. This codes for CASIKGQGNYGYTF.

This clonotype is classed as medium-sized. The rearrangement joins TRBV5-1 to TRBJ2-1; TRBD2 matches at 9 bases. The CDR3 is 16 residues long. The ends lost 4 bases at V and 5 bases at J; junction bases unmatched: 10. Germline V CDR1 and CDR2: SGHRS, YFSETQ. The CDR3 sequence is CASSTASGEAHNEQFF. As DNA, the CDR3 is TGCGCCAGCAGCACCGCTAGCGGGGAGGCCCACAATGAGCAGTTCTTC.

This clonotype was counted many times. This chain joins TRBV5-1 and TRBJ2-5; D gene unclear. V gave up 3 bases and J gave up 1 base, with 10 bases separating them. The V gene's germline CDR1 is SGHRS and CDR2 YFSETQ. This CDR3 spans 14 amino acids. The CDR3 DNA reads as TGCGCCAGCAGCTCAACACTCTCCCAAGAGACCCAGTACTTC. It is translated as CASSSTLSQETQYF.

The CDR3 region is CASSFPAGSNDEQFF. In DNA, the CDR3 is TGCGCCAGCAGCTTCCCAGCAGGGTCAAACGATGAGCAGTTCTTC. The chain combines TRBV5-1 with TRBJ2-1; possibly TRBD1 for D (5 bases). CDR3 length: 15 residues. Looked up from germline, CDR1 is SGHRS and CDR2 is YFSETQ. V was trimmed by 2 bases and J by 8 bases, leaving 17 bases between them.

This clonotype was detected once. The CDR3 DNA follows: TGTGCCAGTTCCAGGGGCCCCTCTGGAAACACCATATATTTT. Its translation is CASSRGPSGNTIYF. The chain uses TRBV6-2 or TRBV6-3 and TRBJ1-3, with TRBD1 as a possible D gene (6 bases). Trimming cost V 9 bases and J 0 bases, with 12 bases left between them. In germline, CDR1 is MNHEY, CDR2 SVGEGT. The CDR3 spans 14 residues.

There are a few counts of this clonotype. The V gene is TRBV28, the J gene TRBJ2-5, with D perhaps matching TRBD2 (5 bases). Trimming shortened V by 4 bases and J by 8 bases, and 26 bases separated the two germline ends. The length of the CDR3 is 17 residues. Looked up from germline, CDR1 is MDHEN and CDR2 is SYDVKM. CDR3 bases: TGTGCCAGCAGTTCGCCGCCAAGCGTGCTAAACGGGGATACCCAGTACTTC. Its protein is CASSSPPSVLNGDTQYF.

Concerning this clonotype itself: Compared with germline, one end of the junction differs, possibly owing to a read error. This sequence joins TRBV6-1 and TRBJ2-7; TRBD1 agrees at 8 bases. This CDR3 region has 14 residues. Germline CDR1 MNHNS, CDR2 SASEGT. The CDR3 DNA is TGTGCCAGCAGCCAGGGACAGGACACCTACGAGAAGTACTTC. Protein: CASSQGQDTYEKYF.

This clonotype counts as medium-sized (0.01 to 0.1%). The junction and the germline gene differ at one end; a read error may be behind it. The chain has TRBV6-1 and TRBJ1-3; D unresolved. The CDR3 consists of 11 residues. Germline V gives CDR1 MNHNS, CDR2 SASEGT. The DNA for the CDR3 is TGTGTCAGCACGTCATCGAACACCATATATTTT. Residues: CVSTSSNTIYF.